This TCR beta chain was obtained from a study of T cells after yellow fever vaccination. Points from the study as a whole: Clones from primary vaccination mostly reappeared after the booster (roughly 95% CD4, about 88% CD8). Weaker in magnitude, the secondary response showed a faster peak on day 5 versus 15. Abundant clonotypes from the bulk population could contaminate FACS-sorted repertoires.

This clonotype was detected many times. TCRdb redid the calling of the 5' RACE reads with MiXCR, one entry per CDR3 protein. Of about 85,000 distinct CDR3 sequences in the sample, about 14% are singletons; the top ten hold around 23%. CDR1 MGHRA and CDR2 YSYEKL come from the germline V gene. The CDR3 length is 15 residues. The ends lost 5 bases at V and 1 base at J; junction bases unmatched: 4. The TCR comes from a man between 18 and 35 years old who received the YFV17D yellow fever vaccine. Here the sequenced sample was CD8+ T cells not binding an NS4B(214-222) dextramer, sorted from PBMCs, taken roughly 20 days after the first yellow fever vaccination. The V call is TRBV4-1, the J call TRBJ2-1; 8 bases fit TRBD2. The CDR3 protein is CASSELAESYNEQFF. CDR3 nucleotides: TGCGCCAGCAGCGAACTAGCGGAGTCCTACAATGAGCAGTTCTTC.